This paragraph reports one T cell receptor (beta chain). Its specificity is not known. The CDR3 covers 15 residues. The germline gives CDR1 SGHTA, CDR2 FQGNSA. The junction had 9 bases not matched to a gene; V was cut back by 5 bases and J by 7 bases. The data derive from a study of CD8 T cells in ankylosing spondylitis. In TCRdb, the 5' RACE reads were re-called with MiXCR into one record per CDR3 protein. Of 500,000 to 650,000 distinct CDR3 sequences listed, 5.3% are singletons. Study conclusions and caveats: Characteristic of ankylosing spondylitis blood, it appeared, was a TCR beta motif comprising several highly homologous variants.

The sequence came from a male donor with ankylosing spondylitis. Sequencing was performed on blood, either unsorted or a sorted T cell fraction (not recorded which). The chain carries TRBV7-2 and TRBJ2-4; TRBD1 aligns across 9 bases. The CDR3 bases are TGTGCCAGCAGCCCTAGTGCCGGGACAGGGAACATTCAGTACTTC. Protein sequence: CASSPSAGTGNIQYF.